These 32 T cell receptor beta chains share one sample of origin, sequenced in a study of tissue T cells after allogeneic stem cell transplantation. Time point specified: mouse harvest day 14 after allogeneic transplant. Tail vein injection delivered 10^7 T-cell-depleted bone marrow cells and 10^6 splenic CD5+ T cells. The repertoire was sequenced with immunoSEQ multiplex PCR; TCRdb's copy has only in-frame clones and lacks some. The data contain around 3,200 clones, approximately 48% of them singletons. The source material was gut tissue. The source is a female BALB/c mouse given C57BL/6 T cells with graft-versus-host disease after an allogeneic hematopoietic cell transplant.

For this clone: All gene names here are mouse names. The CDR3 end lies 1 residue beyond the end of the read and is filled in from the germline J gene. The rearrangement joins TRBV3 to TRBJ1-3; D unclear. CDR1 and CDR2 (germline): SNHLY, FYNGKV (reference sequence). Trimming took 0 bases from V and 3 from J, leaving 0 bases between them. The CDR3 runs 12 residues. CDR3 in amino acids: CASSLAGNTLYF. The sequenced part of the CDR3 DNA is TGTGCCAGCAGCTTAGCTGGAAATACGCTCTAT.

In regard to this clone: Mouse gene names apply. The read ends 1 residue early relative to the CDR3; the germline J gene fills the gap. This rearrangement joins TRBV26 to TRBJ2-3; D remains unclear. With 0 bases removed from V and 0 bases from J, the gap between germline ends came to 7 bases. Germline-derived CDR1 and CDR2 are KGHPV and FQNQEV (reference sequence). The CDR3 is made up of 15 amino acids. The sequenced CDR3 bases are TGTGCCAGCAGTCTGTCCGGCTCTAGTGCAGAAACGCTGTAT. This gives the protein CASSLSGSSAETLY. The full CDR3 protein is CASSLSGSSAETLYF. Supplemented by reference TRBV26 and TRBJ2-3, the full variable domain reads NSKVIQTPRYLVKGQGQKAKMRCIPEKGHPVVFWYQQNKNNEFKFLINFQNQEVLQQIDMTEKRFSAECPSNSPCSLEIQSSEAGDSALYLCASSLSGSSAETLYFGSGTRLTVL.

With regard to this clone: These gene names are mouse names. The read ends 1 residue early relative to the CDR3; the germline J gene fills the gap. The chain has TRBV29 and TRBJ1-4, with D maybe TRBD1 (5 bases). From germline, CDR1 is MSHET and CDR2 SYDVDS. Trimming left V 6 bases short and J 0 bases short, with 11 bases between. There are 15 residues in the CDR3. Incomplete CDR3 DNA: TGTGCTAGCAGCTCCGGACAATTTTCCAACGAAAGATTATTT. This sequence encodes CASSSGQFSNERLF. The full CDR3 protein is CASSSGQFSNERLFF.

Comment on this clone: Genes here carry mouse names. The read terminates 1 residue ahead of where the CDR3 ends, so the germline J gene completes it. The J gene is TRBJ1-1, the V gene TRBV16; D not certain. Per the germline V gene, CDR1 is SGHSA and CDR2 is FRNQAP. This CDR3 contains 14 residues. Trimming pared 1 base from V and 0 bases from J, leaving 6 bases between. Incomplete CDR3 DNA: TGTGCAAGCAGCTTAGTGGGTGCAAACACAGAAGTCTTC. Encoded protein: CASSLVGANTEVF. The whole CDR3 reads CASSLVGANTEVFF.

Notes on this clone: The genes are named according to mouse. The read terminates 1 residue before the CDR3 end, so the remaining end is supplied by the germline J gene. This sequence joins TRBV26 and TRBJ1-1, with 10 bases aligning to TRBD1. Germline loops: CDR1 KGHPV, CDR2 FQNQEV (reference sequence). The CDR3 contains 12 residues. J lost 7 bases, V lost 4 bases, and 0 bases had no gene match. CDR3 DNA (partial): TGTGCCAGCAGTCGGACAGGGGGAGAAGTCTTC. Translated, it gives CASSRTGGEVF. The full CDR3 sequence reads CASSRTGGEVFF.

A remark on this clone: Gene names refer to mouse genes. The sequence runs out 1 residue before the end of the CDR3; the remainder is reconstructed from the germline J gene. V and J are TRBV23 and TRBJ2-5. Germline CDR1 KGHTA, CDR2 FQNQQP. CDR3 size: 12 residues. The CDR3 region is CSSSQSGQDQYF. The sequenced part of the CDR3 DNA is TGCTCCAGCAGTCAATCCGGGCAGGACCAGTAC.

A note on this clone: Gene names refer to mouse genes. The read halts 1 residue ahead of the CDR3 end, with the missing end drawn from the germline J gene. V and J are TRBV26 and TRBJ2-4, with a possible D match to TRBD1 (6 bases). The germline gives CDR1 KGHPV, CDR2 FQNQEV (reference sequence). The CDR3 covers 13 residues. V was clipped by 6 bases and J by 2 bases, with 9 bases between them. The CDR3 bases that were read are TGTGCCAGCAGCCGGGACATTCAAAACACCTTGTAC. This encodes CASSRDIQNTLY. The full CDR3 reads CASSRDIQNTLYF.

By sample share, this clone is large. Gene names follow the mouse nomenclature. The CDR3 end falls 1 residue outside the read, so it is completed with the germline J gene. The chain employs TRBV29 and TRBJ2-1, with D possibly matching TRBD1 (6 bases). Trimming removed 6 bases from V and 4 bases from J, with 10 bases in between. This CDR3 is built from 13 residues. Germline CDR1 and CDR2: MSHET and SYDVDS. CDR3 residues: CASSTGHYAEQFF. The CDR3 bases that were read are TGTGCTAGCAGCACGGGACATTATGCTGAGCAGTTC.

With regard to this clone: Mouse names are used for the genes. Sequencing ends 1 residue short of the CDR3 end; the germline J gene provides the rest. The chain is built from TRBV3 and TRBJ2-3, with TRBD1 identical over 10 bases. V dropped 1 base and J dropped 1; count of bases not matched to a gene: 8. Germline lookup yields CDR1 SNHLY and CDR2 FYNGKV (reference sequence). CDR3 length: 18 residues. The CDR3 is CASSLDASGTGGAETLYF. The part of the CDR3 DNA that was read is TGTGCCAGCAGCTTAGACGCTTCCGGGACAGGGGGTGCAGAAACGCTGTAT.

This clone appeared a few times. Genes and germline are mouse. CDR3 DNA (partial): TGTGCCAGCAGCTTACGGCTGGGGGGCTATGAACAGTAC. Amino acids: CASSLRLGGYEQY. The entire CDR3 protein reads CASSLRLGGYEQYF. The V call is TRBV3, the J call TRBJ2-7, with 8 bases lining up with TRBD2. The CDR3 end is not reached by the read, which stops 1 residue before it; the germline J gene fills it in. Germline V CDR1 and CDR2: SNHLY, FYNGKV (reference sequence). This CDR3 is 14 amino acids long. V shed 2 bases, J shed 3 bases, and the junction held 3 bases outside the gene matches.

As concerns this clone: Mouse germline and gene names are used. The read terminates 1 residue before the CDR3 end, so the remaining end is supplied by the germline J gene. This chain joins TRBV26 and TRBJ1-1; D unclear. Deletions cut 2 bases from V and 0 bases from J, with 4 bases between. Germline-derived CDR1 and CDR2 are KGHPV and FQNQEV (reference sequence). This CDR3 is 13 amino acids long. The CDR3 sequence: CASSLQTNTEVFF. CDR3 DNA (partial): TGTGCCAGCAGTCTGCAGACAAACACAGAAGTCTTC.

This clone appeared once. Gene names denote mouse genes. The CDR3 extends 1 residue past the end of the read, so its final part is completed from the germline J gene. V and J are TRBV20 and TRBJ1-4, with D unresolved. Trimming cost V 0 bases and J 2 bases, with 7 bases left between them. The CDR3 runs to 14 residues. Germline lookup yields CDR1 GFQATS and CDR2 STVNSAI. CDR3 protein: CGAREGGSNERLFF. The part of the CDR3 DNA that was read is TGTGGTGCTAGGGAAGGTGGGTCCAACGAAAGATTATTT. Together with reference TRBV20 and TRBJ1-4, the CDR3 gives the full variable domain: GALVYQYPRRTICKSGTSMRMECQAVGFQATSVAWYRQSPQKTFELIALSTVNSAIKYEQNFTQEKFPISHPNLSFSSMTVLNAYLEDRGLYLCGAREGGSNERLFFGHGTKLSVL.

Points on this clone: Germline and genes: mouse. With the read ending 1 residue before the CDR3 end, the germline J gene is used to fill in that end. The rearrangement uses TRBV26 and TRBJ2-5; 14 bases are a match to TRBD2. This CDR3 is built from 18 residues. With V trimmed by 4 bases and J by 2 bases, 8 bases remained unmatched. The germline gives CDR1 KGHPV, CDR2 FQNQEV (reference sequence). CDR3 sequence reads: CASSRRDWGGAGQDTQYF. The covered CDR3 bases are TGTGCCAGCAGTCGCCGGGACTGGGGGGGCGCGGGCCAAGACACCCAGTAC.

Points on this clone: The gene symbols are mouse symbols. Read data end 1 residue before the CDR3 end; the end is taken from the germline J gene. The sample carries other DNA sequences with the same CDR3. This chain joins TRBV26 and TRBJ1-3, with 7 bases aligning to TRBD1. The CDR3 spans 14 residues. Trimming cost V 3 bases and J 2 bases; bases outside gene matches: 1. Looked up from germline, CDR1 is KGHPV and CDR2 is FQNQEV (reference sequence). CDR3 residues: CASSLQGAGNTLYF. CDR3 DNA (partial): TGTGCCAGCAGTCTCCAGGGGGCTGGAAATACGCTCTAT.

In its sample, this clone ranks as medium-sized. Gene and germline names: mouse. The read ends 1 residue before the CDR3 terminus; that terminus is restored from the germline J gene. The chain joins TRBV16 to TRBJ2-7, with 8 bases that match TRBD1. The J segment lost 3 bases and the V segment lost 0 bases, leaving 1 base of the junction unmatched. Germline V CDR1 and CDR2: SGHSA, FRNQAP. The CDR3 consists of 14 residues. The CDR3 is CASSLDDRGYEQYF. The sequenced CDR3 bases are TGTGCAAGCAGCTTAGATGACAGGGGCTATGAACAGTAC.

This clone is large by share. Mouse names are used for the genes. The missing CDR3 end, 1 residue past where the read stops, is filled in from the germline J gene. The chain combines TRBV26 with TRBJ1-4; D unresolved. The CDR3 has 13 residues. The germline V gene has CDR1 KGHPV and CDR2 FQNQEV (reference sequence). V shed 4 bases and J shed 7 bases, with 10 bases lying between them. The CDR3 here is CASSPRPSERLFF. The sequenced part of the CDR3 DNA is TGTGCCAGCAGTCCTCGCCCATCCGAAAGATTATTT.

This clone was counted once. The gene names here belong to mouse. Read sequence stops 1 residue before the CDR3 end, and the germline J gene provides the missing end. J is TRBJ1-1 and V is TRBV26; D call uncertain. Germline V lookup: CDR1 KGHPV, CDR2 FQNQEV (reference sequence). V lost 0 bases and J 1 base, leaving 3 bases between the germline ends. The CDR3 is made up of 13 amino acids. This CDR3 is CASSLSLNTEVFF. Partial CDR3 DNA: TGTGCCAGCAGTCTGTCTTTGAACACAGAAGTCTTC.

To note about this clone: The listed genes are named as in mouse. The read terminates 1 residue before the CDR3 end, so the remaining end is supplied by the germline J gene. The V gene is TRBV23, the J gene TRBJ2-1; the table's D call, TRBD2, was not checked against the DNA. This CDR3 has 15 residues. Germline CDR1 KGHTA, CDR2 FQNQQP. The DNA read from the CDR3 is TGCTCCAGCAGTCAATGGGGGGGATACTATGCTGAGCAGTTC. Translated, it gives CSSSQWGGYYAEQF. The entire CDR3 reads CSSSQWGGYYAEQFF.

Comment on this clone: The germline and genes are mouse ones. Coverage ceases 1 residue before the CDR3 finishes, and the germline J gene fills in the end. The rearrangement joins TRBV13-1 to TRBJ2-5, with 14 bases that match TRBD2. CDR3 size: 16 residues. The junction had 8 bases not matched to a gene; V was cut back by 7 bases and J by 4 bases. From germline, CDR1 is NSHNY and CDR2 SYGAGN. The CDR3 here is CASGGGLGGREDTQYF. The sequenced part of the CDR3 DNA is TGTGCCAGCGGTGGGGGACTGGGGGGGCGCGAAGACACCCAGTAC.

This clone was counted between two and nine times. Gene names are mouse gene names. Read data end 1 residue before the CDR3 end; the end is taken from the germline J gene. V gene TRBV12-1 combines with J gene TRBJ2-1; the match to TRBD1 covers 11 bases. This CDR3 is 14 amino acids long. Trimming cost V 4 bases and J 7 bases; bases outside gene matches: 5. Looked up from germline, CDR1 is SGHSN and CDR2 is HYEKVE. CDR3 amino acids: CASSHWTGGAEQFF. CDR3 DNA (partial): TGTGCCAGCTCCCATTGGACAGGGGGCGCTGAGCAGTTC.

Comments on this clone: Mouse germline and gene names are used. The missing CDR3 end, 1 residue past where the read stops, is filled in from the germline J gene. The rearrangement joins TRBV1 to TRBJ1-3; 9 positions agree with TRBD1. V shed 3 bases, J shed 3 bases, and the junction held 3 bases outside the gene matches. The CDR3 totals 15 residues. The germline CDR1 and CDR2 sequences are NSQYPW and LRSPGD (reference sequence). The CDR3 is CTCSARDRDGNTLYF. Incomplete CDR3 DNA: TGCACCTGCAGTGCTCGGGACAGGGATGGAAATACGCTCTAT.

Turning to this clone: Gene names are the mouse ones. Coverage ceases 1 residue before the CDR3 finishes, and the germline J gene fills in the end. V gene TRBV2 combines with J gene TRBJ1-6; D gene ambiguous. TRBJ1-6 is an ORF, and what it does is uncertain. Germline assignment: CDR1 LGHNA and CDR2 YSYQKL. Deletions cut 0 bases from V and 0 bases from J, with 6 bases between. The CDR3 runs to 16 residues. CDR3 bases read: TGTGCCAGCAGCCAAGATCCAGATTCCTATAATTCGCCCCTCTAC. Translation gives CASSQDPDSYNSPLY. In full, the CDR3 reads CASSQDPDSYNSPLYF.

This clone is termed large. Gene names and germline match the mouse. The read comes to an end 1 residue before the CDR3 does, leaving the germline J gene to fill in the end. The V gene is TRBV29, the J gene TRBJ2-7; 11 bases align to TRBD2. J gave up 6 bases and V 3 bases, and 1 base lay outside the gene matches. The germline V gene has CDR1 MSHET and CDR2 SYDVDS. The CDR3 has 13 residues. CDR3 DNA (partial): TGTGCTAGCAGTTTCACTGGGGGGGCTGAACAGTAC. Amino acid sequence: CASSFTGGAEQY. The whole CDR3 is CASSFTGGAEQYF.

Comments on this clone: Each gene name is a mouse one. The observed sequence ends 1 residue before the CDR3 terminus, with the missing tail filled in from the germline J gene. The chain combines TRBV13-3 with TRBJ2-1, with D perhaps matching TRBD1 (7 bases). Germline loops: CDR1 NNHDY, CDR2 SYVADS. The CDR3 has 15 residues. V shed 0 bases and J shed 4 bases, with 11 bases lying between them. CDR3 region: CASSDERGLYAEQFF. CDR3 DNA (partial): TGTGCCAGCAGTGATGAGAGGGGGCTTTATGCTGAGCAGTTC.

Of note for this clone: Genes here carry mouse names. The read stops 1 residue short of the end of the CDR3; the missing end is completed from the germline J gene. Other DNA sequences in the same sample also yield this CDR3. The chain employs TRBV3 and TRBJ2-4; no clear D gene. V was pared by 2 bases and J by 0 bases, with 3 bases between. Germline V gene lookup returns CDR1 SNHLY and CDR2 FYNGKV (reference sequence). CDR3 length: 13 residues. The CDR3 protein is CASSLNSQNTLYF. The part of the CDR3 DNA that was read is TGTGCCAGCAGCTTAAATAGTCAAAACACCTTGTAC.

As regards this clone: The listed genes are named as in mouse. From the germline J gene comes the end of the CDR3, since the read stops 1 residue before it. The V gene is TRBV12-1, the J gene TRBJ2-3; 9 bases agree with TRBD2. V shed 0 bases and J 0 bases; nucleotides not matched to a gene: 3. Germline V gene data show CDR1 as SGHSN and CDR2 as HYEKVE. The CDR3 runs to 16 residues. The DNA read from the CDR3 is TGTGCCAGCTCTCTCGCTGGGGGGGGGAGTGCAGAAACGCTGTAT. Its protein is CASSLAGGGSAETLY. The whole CDR3 sequence is CASSLAGGGSAETLYF.

Note on this clone: Gene names follow the mouse nomenclature. The read finishes 1 residue shy of the CDR3 end, and the germline J gene is used to complete it. The V call is TRBV29, the J call TRBJ2-5; TRBD1 matches at 7 bases. CDR3 length: 13 amino acids. V dropped 7 bases and J dropped 1; count of bases not matched to a gene: 2. Germline V CDR1 and CDR2: MSHET, SYDVDS. CDR3 loop: CASKDRDQDTQYF. The sequenced CDR3 bases are TGTGCTAGCAAAGACAGGGACCAAGACACCCAGTAC.

This clone appeared a few times. Gene names and germline refer to mouse. Read coverage stops 1 residue before the CDR3 terminus; the germline J gene supplies the remainder. The rearrangement joins TRBV26 to TRBJ2-5; TRBD2 matches at 11 bases. Germline assignment: CDR1 KGHPV and CDR2 FQNQEV (reference sequence). The CDR3 loop spans 14 amino acids. The V gene end was trimmed by 2 bases and the J gene end by 6 bases; junction bases not matched to a gene: 1. CDR3 bases read: TGTGCCAGCAGTCTGGACTGGGGGGGTGACACCCAGTAC. This encodes CASSLDWGGDTQY. The entire CDR3 protein reads CASSLDWGGDTQYF. Filled out from reference TRBV26 and TRBJ2-5, the complete variable domain reads NSKVIQTPRYLVKGQGQKAKMRCIPEKGHPVVFWYQQNKNNEFKFLINFQNQEVLQQIDMTEKRFSAECPSNSPCSLEIQSSEAGDSALYLCASSLDWGGDTQYFGPGTRLLVL.

Only a few counts were recorded for this clone. Gene names and germline match the mouse. The read terminates 1 residue before the CDR3 end, so the remaining end is supplied by the germline J gene. This rearrangement joins TRBV5 to TRBJ2-1; the match to TRBD2 covers 8 bases. The CDR3 runs to 15 residues. CDR1 LGHNA and CDR2 YNLKQL come from the germline V gene (reference sequence). The V segment lost 1 base and the J segment 6 bases; nucleotides outside the gene matches: 5. This CDR3 reads CASSQVLGGAAEQFF. The part of the CDR3 DNA that was read is TGTGCCAGCAGCCAAGTTCTGGGGGGAGCTGCTGAGCAGTTC.

This clone appeared a few times. Mouse gene names and germline throughout. The read terminates 1 residue ahead of where the CDR3 ends, so the germline J gene completes it. This rearrangement joins TRBV14 to TRBJ2-2, with unresolved D. The germline CDR1 and CDR2 sequences are SGHDT and FRDEAV. Trimming took 1 base from V and 5 from J, leaving 0 bases between them. The CDR3 is 11 residues long. CDR3 DNA (partial): TGTGCCAGCAGTTTCACCGGGCAGCTCTAC. Its translation: CASSFTGQLY. The full CDR3 protein reads CASSFTGQLYF.

On this clone itself: Genes and germline are mouse. The read stops 1 residue short of the end of the CDR3; the missing end is completed from the germline J gene. J is TRBJ1-1 and V is TRBV16; D possibly corresponds to TRBD1 (5 bases). Trimming removed 5 bases at V and 1 base at J, with 8 bases between. Germline CDR1 is SGHSA and CDR2 is FRNQAP. The CDR3 is made up of 13 amino acids. CDR3 DNA, as far as it was read: TGTGCAAGCAGCAACGGACAAAACACAGAAGTCTTC. Translated, it gives CASSNGQNTEVF. The entire CDR3 is CASSNGQNTEVFF.

A note on this clone: Gene names and germline refer to mouse. The read stops 1 residue short of the end of the CDR3; the missing end is completed from the germline J gene. The V call is TRBV23, the J call TRBJ2-1. The CDR3 length is 14 residues. CDR1 and CDR2 from the germline V gene are KGHTA and FQNQQP. The sequenced CDR3 bases are TGCTCCAGCAGTCAATGGGGGAACTATGCTGAGCAGTTC. This encodes CSSSQWGNYAEQF. The whole CDR3 sequence is CSSSQWGNYAEQFF. Together with reference TRBV23 and TRBJ2-1, the CDR3 gives the full variable domain: DAAVTQKPRYLIKMKGQEAEMKCIPEKGHTAVFWYQQKQSKELKFLIYFQNQQPLDQIDMVKERFSAVCPSSSLCSLGIRTCEAEDSALYLCSSSQWGNYAEQFFGPGTRLTVL.